Listed below are T cell receptor beta chains from one sample, sequenced in a study of blood T cell repertoires in COVID-19. Sequencing used immunoSEQ multiplex PCR; TCRdb keeps in-frame clones, though not all of them. The table records 130,000 or so clones, just over 85% of them present only once. The sample was peripheral blood. The receptors were sampled from a woman aged 55-69 years with acute or convalescent COVID-19. Both conserved end residues are trimmed from each CDR3. Each record gives: J gene, V gene, CDR3 protein.

TRBJ2-5 | TRBV7-2 | ASSLGTGSQETQY
TRBJ1-5 | TRBV28 | ASSLWAGTGDQPQH
TRBJ2-5 | TRBV9 | ASSVEERPQETQY
TRBJ1-5 | TRBV28 | ASSLEGAFSNQPQH
TRBJ2-5 | TRBV7-2 | ASSRDRLQETQY
TRBJ2-2 | TRBV27 | ASSLGLGGELF
TRBJ2-1 | TRBV20-1 | SALENNEQF
TRBJ2-7 | TRBV18 | ASSQYGGAVDEQY
TRBJ2-7 | TRBV6-5 | ASTLDSDTYEQY
TRBJ2-2 | TRBV5-4 | ASRRDTGELF
TRBJ2-3 | TRBV6-2/TRBV6-3 | ASSYGGAWDTQY
TRBJ1-2 | TRBV2 | ASGMGQESGYT
TRBJ1-1 | TRBV5-4 | ASSPTWTGNTEAF
TRBJ1-2 | TRBV4-1 | ASSQETGGYGYT
TRBJ2-3 | TRBV19 | ASSIVLGGAGTESTDTQY
TRBJ2-7 | TRBV5-1 | ASSSRDRRSEQY
TRBJ2-5 | TRBV27 | ASSRTGGILRETQY
TRBJ1-2 | TRBV7-9 | ASSSRQGPDT